The clone carrying this T cell receptor (beta chain) was observed a few times. The antigen is undetermined. Molecular barcoding with unique molecular identifiers was used for the TCRbeta library. TCRdb recomputed calls from the PCR reads with MiXCR, one row per CDR3 protein. The sample holds 280,000 or so distinct CDR3 sequences; 11% are singletons and the top ten take 20% to 25%. The sample comes from a study of T-cell reconstitution after alpha-beta-depleted transplantation in children. Germline-derived CDR1 and CDR2 are KGHSH and LQKENI. The CDR3 length is 16 residues. Unmatched junction bases numbered 7, after V lost 3 bases and J lost 4 bases. Findings and caveats of the study: At the one-year point after transplant, T-cell counts and TCRbeta diversity were found to come mostly from T cells that had been newly produced. Several hundred rapidly expanded clones from non-depleted graft cells reportedly supplied alpha-beta T cells about two months post-transplant.

J is TRBJ1-3 and V is TRBV18; 9 positions agree with TRBD1. The receptor was derived from a male patient aged 2 to 9 who had a stem cell transplant for chronic granulomatous disease, so the T cells may come from the graft donor. The source material was peripheral blood, sampled 180 days after TCRalphabeta/CD19-depleted stem cell transplant. The CDR3 protein is CASSPWDRVNGNTIYF. CDR3 bases: TGTGCCAGCTCACCGTGGGACAGGGTGAACGGAAACACCATATATTTT.